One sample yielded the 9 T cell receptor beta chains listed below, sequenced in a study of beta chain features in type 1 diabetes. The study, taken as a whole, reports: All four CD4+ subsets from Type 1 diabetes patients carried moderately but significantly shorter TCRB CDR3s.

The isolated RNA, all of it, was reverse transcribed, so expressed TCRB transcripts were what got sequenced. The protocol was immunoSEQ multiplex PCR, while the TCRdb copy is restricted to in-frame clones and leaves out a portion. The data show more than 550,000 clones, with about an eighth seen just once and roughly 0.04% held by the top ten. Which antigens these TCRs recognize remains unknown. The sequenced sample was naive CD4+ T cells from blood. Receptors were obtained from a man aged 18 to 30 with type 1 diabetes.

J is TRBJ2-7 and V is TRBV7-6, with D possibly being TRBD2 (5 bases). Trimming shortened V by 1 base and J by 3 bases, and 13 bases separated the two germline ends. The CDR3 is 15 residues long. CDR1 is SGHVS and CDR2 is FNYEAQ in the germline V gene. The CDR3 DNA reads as TGTGCCAGCAGCTTAGTTAGCGCGGCCCGCTACGAGCAGTACTTC. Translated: CASSLVSAARYEQYF.

The CDR3 bases are TGTGCCAGCTCATCATTAGCGGGGAGGAATGAGCAGTTCTTC. Translating it yields CASSSLAGRNEQFF. The rearrangement joins TRBV18 to TRBJ2-1, with 8 bases that match TRBD2. This CDR3 has 14 residues. The junction had 7 bases not matched to a gene; V was cut back by 5 bases and J by 7 bases. From germline, CDR1 is KGHSH and CDR2 LQKENI.

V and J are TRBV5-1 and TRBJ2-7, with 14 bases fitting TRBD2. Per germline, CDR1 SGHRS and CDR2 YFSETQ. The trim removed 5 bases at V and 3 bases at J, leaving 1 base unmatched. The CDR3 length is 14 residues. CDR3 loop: CASRGLAGDYEQYF. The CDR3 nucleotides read TGCGCCAGCAGGGGACTAGCGGGAGACTACGAGCAGTACTTC.

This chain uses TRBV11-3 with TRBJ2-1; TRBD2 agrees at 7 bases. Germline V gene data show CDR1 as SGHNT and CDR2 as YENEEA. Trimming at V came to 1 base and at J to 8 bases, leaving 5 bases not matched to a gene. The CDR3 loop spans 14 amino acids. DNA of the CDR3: TGTGCCAGCAGCTTAGGGGCAGGGAGGGATGAGCAGTTCTTC. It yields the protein CASSLGAGRDEQFF.

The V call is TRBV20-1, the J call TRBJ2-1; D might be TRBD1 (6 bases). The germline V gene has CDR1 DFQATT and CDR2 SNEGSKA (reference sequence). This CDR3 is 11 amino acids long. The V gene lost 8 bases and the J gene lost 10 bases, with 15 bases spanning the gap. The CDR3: CSNRVWGEQFF. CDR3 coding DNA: TGCAGTAACAGGGTCTGGGGGGAGCAGTTCTTC.

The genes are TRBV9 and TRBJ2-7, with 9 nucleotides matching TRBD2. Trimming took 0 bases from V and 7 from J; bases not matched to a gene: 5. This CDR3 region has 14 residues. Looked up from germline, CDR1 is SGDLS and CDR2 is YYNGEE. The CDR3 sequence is CASSVAAGGLEQYF. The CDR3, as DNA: TGTGCCAGCAGCGTAGCAGCGGGGGGCTTAGAGCAGTACTTC.

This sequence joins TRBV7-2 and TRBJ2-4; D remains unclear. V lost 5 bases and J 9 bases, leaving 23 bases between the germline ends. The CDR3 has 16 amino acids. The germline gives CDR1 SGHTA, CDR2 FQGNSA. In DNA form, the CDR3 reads TGTGCCAGCAGCACTTACGGAACCCCCGGGTTGGCCATTCAGTACTTC. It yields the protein CASSTYGTPGLAIQYF.

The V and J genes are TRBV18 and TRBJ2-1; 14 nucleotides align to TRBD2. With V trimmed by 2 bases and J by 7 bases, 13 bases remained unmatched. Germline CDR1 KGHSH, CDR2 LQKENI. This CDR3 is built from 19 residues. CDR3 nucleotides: TGTGCCAGCTCACCAACCTTGGGAACTGGGACTAGCGGGAGAAATGAGCAGTTCTTC. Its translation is CASSPTLGTGTSGRNEQFF. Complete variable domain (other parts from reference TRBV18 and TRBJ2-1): NAGVMQNPRHLVRRRGQEARLRCSPMKGHSHVYWYRQLPEEGLKFMVYLQKENIIDESGMPKERFSAEFPKEGPSILRIQQVVRGDSAAYFCASSPTLGTGTSGRNEQFFGPGTRLTVL.

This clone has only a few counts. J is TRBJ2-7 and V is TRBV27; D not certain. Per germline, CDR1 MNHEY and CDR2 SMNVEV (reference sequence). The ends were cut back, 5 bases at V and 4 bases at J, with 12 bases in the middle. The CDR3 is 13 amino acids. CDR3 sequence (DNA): TGTGCCAGCAGTAACGGACCCTTGTACGAGCAGTACTTC. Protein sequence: CASSNGPLYEQYF.